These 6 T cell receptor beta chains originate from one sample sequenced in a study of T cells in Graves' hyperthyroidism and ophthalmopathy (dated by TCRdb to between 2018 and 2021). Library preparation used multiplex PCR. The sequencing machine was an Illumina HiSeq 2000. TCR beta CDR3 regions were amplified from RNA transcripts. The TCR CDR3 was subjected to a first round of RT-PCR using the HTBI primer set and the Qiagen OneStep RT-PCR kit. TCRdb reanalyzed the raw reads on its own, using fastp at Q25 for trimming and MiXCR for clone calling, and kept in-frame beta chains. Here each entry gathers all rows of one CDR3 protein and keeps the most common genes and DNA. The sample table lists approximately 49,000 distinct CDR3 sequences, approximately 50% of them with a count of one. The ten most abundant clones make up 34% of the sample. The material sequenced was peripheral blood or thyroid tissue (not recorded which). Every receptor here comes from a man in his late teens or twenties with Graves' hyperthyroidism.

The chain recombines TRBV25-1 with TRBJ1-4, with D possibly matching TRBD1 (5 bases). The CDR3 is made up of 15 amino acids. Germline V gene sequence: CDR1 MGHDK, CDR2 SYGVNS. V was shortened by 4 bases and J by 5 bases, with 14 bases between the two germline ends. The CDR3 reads CASSGDSGGNEKLFF. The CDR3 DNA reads TGTGCCAGCAGTGGAGACTCGGGGGGGAATGAAAAACTGTTTTTT.

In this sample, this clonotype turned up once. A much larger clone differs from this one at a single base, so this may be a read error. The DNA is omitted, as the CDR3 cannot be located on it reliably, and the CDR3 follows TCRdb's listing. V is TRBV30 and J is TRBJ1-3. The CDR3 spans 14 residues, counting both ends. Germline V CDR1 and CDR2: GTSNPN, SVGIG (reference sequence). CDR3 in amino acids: CAWVGQGTGNTINF.

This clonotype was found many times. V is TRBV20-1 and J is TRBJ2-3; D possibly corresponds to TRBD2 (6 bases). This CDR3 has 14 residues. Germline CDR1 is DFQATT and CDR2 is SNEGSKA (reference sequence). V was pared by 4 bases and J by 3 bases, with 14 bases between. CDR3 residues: CSAIDSGGTDTQYF. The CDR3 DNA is TGCAGTGCTATAGATAGCGGAGGTACAGATACGCAGTATTTT.

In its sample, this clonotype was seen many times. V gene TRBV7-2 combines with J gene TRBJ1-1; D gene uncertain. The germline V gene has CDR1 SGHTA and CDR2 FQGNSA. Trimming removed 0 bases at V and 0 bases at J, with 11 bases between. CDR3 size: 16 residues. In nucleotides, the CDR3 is TGTGCCAGCAGCTTAGCCATTAGGGAGATGAACACTGAAGCTTTCTTT. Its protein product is CASSLAIREMNTEAFF.

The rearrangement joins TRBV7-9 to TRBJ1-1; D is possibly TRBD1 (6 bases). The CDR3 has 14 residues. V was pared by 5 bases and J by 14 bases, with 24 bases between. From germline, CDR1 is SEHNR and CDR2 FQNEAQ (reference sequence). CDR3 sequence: CASSTGTWNTGAFF. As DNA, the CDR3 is TGTGCCAGCAGCACCGGGACATGGAACACTGGAGCCTTCTTT.

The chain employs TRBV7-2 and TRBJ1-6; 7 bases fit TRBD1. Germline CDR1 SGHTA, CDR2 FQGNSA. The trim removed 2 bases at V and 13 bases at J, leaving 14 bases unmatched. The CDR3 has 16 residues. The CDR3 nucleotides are TGTGCCAGCAGCTTATCCGGGACAGTGGTCTTGTCCCCCCTCCACTTT. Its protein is CASSLSGTVVLSPLHF.